Below, 30 T cell receptor beta chains from the same sample are listed, as sequenced in a study of CD8+CD57+ T cells in acquired aplastic anemia. Profiling of TCR beta VDJ combinations and CDR3 sequences used genomic DNA as template. Using its own MiXCR run on the reads, TCRdb lists one record per CDR3 protein. Among about 180,000 distinct CDR3 sequences listed, 46% were seen once. The sequenced sample consisted of sorted CD4+, CD8+, or CD8+CD57+ T cells (not recorded which) from PBMCs. The receptors originated from a human donor in good health.

The chain couples TRBV25-1 to TRBJ2-1, with unresolved D. This CDR3 has 16 residues. The germline V gene has CDR1 MGHDK and CDR2 SYGVNS. V was cut by 1 base and J by 0 bases, with 10 bases left in between. CDR3 in DNA: TGTGCCAGCAGTGAATTCGTGGCAGACTCCTACAATGAGCAGTTCTTC. Encoded protein: CASSEFVADSYNEQFF.

This chain connects TRBV10-3 to TRBJ2-3, with 8 bases fitting TRBD2. V lost 8 bases to trimming and J lost 0 bases; unmatched junction nucleotides: 4. Germline-derived CDR1 and CDR2 are ENHRY and SYGVKD. The CDR3 totals 14 residues. The CDR3 DNA follows: TGTGCCATCGGGCTAGCGGGTAGCACAGATACGCAGTATTTT. This sequence encodes CAIGLAGSTDTQYF.

Ten or more counts support this clonotype. The chain links TRBV19 to TRBJ1-5; TRBD1 might be the D (6 bases). The CDR3 consists of 15 residues. The V and J ends lost 4 bases and 4 bases respectively, with 14 bases between them. From germline, CDR1 is LNHDA and CDR2 SQIVND (reference sequence). This CDR3 reads CASSTLQGGNQPQHF. CDR3 DNA: TGTGCCAGTAGTACACTACAGGGTGGAAATCAGCCCCAGCATTTT.

This clonotype was seen ten or more times. The chain has TRBV29-1 and TRBJ2-2; 16 bases match TRBD2. Germline V gene sequence: CDR1 SQVTM, CDR2 ANQGSEA. This CDR3 region has 17 residues. The junction had 12 bases not matched to a gene; V was cut back by 7 bases and J by 7 bases. DNA of the CDR3: TGCAGCGGGGCCGTCGGGACTAGCGGGAGGGAGGGCGGGGAGCTGTTTTTT. Translating it yields CSGAVGTSGREGGELFF.

V and J are TRBV19 and TRBJ1-1; D might be TRBD1 (6 bases). Germline CDR1 is LNHDA and CDR2 is SQIVND (reference sequence). V was shortened by 1 base and J by 8 bases, with 14 bases between the two germline ends. The CDR3 totals 14 residues. DNA for the CDR3: TGTGCCAGTAGTATAGGGTTCGGAGGGACAGAAGCTTTCTTT. It is translated as CASSIGFGGTEAFF.

This rearrangement joins TRBV19 to TRBJ2-3; D assignment may be TRBD1 or TRBD2 (5 bases each). Trimming cost V 5 bases and J 0 bases, with 15 bases left between them. Germline CDR1 and CDR2: LNHDA and SQIVND (reference sequence). The CDR3 extends over 16 amino acids. CDR3 sequence: CASSYSGTGSTDTQYF. The CDR3 DNA reads TGTGCCAGTAGTTACTCCGGGACGGGGAGCACAGATACGCAGTATTTT.

The gene calls are TRBV15 and TRBJ2-7; no firm D call. Per the germline V gene, CDR1 is LNHNV and CDR2 is YYDKDF (reference sequence). CDR3 length equals 12 residues. V shed 2 bases and J shed 0 bases, with 2 bases lying between them. CDR3 sequence reads: CATSRHSYEQYF. DNA of the CDR3: TGTGCCACCAGCAGACACTCCTACGAGCAGTACTTC.

This clonotype was counted ten times or more. The CDR3 protein is CASTNIGNTEAFF. In DNA form, the CDR3 reads TGTGCCAGCACGAACATTGGGAACACTGAAGCTTTCTTT. This chain joins TRBV6-2 or TRBV6-3 and TRBJ1-1, with D hard to call. Trimming took off 7 bases at V and 1 base at J, with 10 bases between the two ends. This CDR3 spans 13 amino acids. The germline CDR1 and CDR2 sequences are MNHEY and SVGEGT.

This clonotype has ten or more counts. The rearrangement links TRBV6-1 to TRBJ2-1, with TRBD2 identical over 10 bases. CDR1 and CDR2 from the germline V gene are MNHNS and SASEGT. CDR3 length: 14 residues. CDR3 DNA sequence: TGTGCAACCTCGCTAGCGGGAGTTCGGGGTGAGCAGTTCTTC. The encoded protein is CATSLAGVRGEQFF.

The table lists this clonotype with many counts. The chain carries TRBV19 and TRBJ1-2; a possible D gene is TRBD1 (5 bases). Deletions cut 0 bases from V and 4 bases from J, with 9 bases between. Germline CDR1 and CDR2: LNHDA and SQIVND (reference sequence). This CDR3 spans 14 amino acids. The CDR3 here is CASSIDGGIYGYTF. The CDR3, as DNA: TGTGCCAGTAGTATAGATGGGGGAATCTATGGCTACACCTTC.

The sample holds a few counts of this clonotype. The chain has TRBV11-1 and TRBJ1-2; D remains ambiguous. V lost 5 bases, J lost 5 bases, and 18 bases lay in between. The germline V gene encodes CDR1 SGHAT and CDR2 FQDESV (reference sequence). The CDR3 consists of 15 residues. The CDR3 DNA sequence: TGTGCCAGCAGCCCAGGACCCCAAGCTTATTATGGCTACACCTTC. Amino acids: CASSPGPQAYYGYTF.

This clonotype was found many times. This chain links TRBV25-1 with TRBJ2-5; 7 bases are a match to TRBD2. Trimming took 4 bases from V and 5 from J; bases not matched to a gene: 13. There are 16 residues in the CDR3. Germline loops: CDR1 MGHDK, CDR2 SYGVNS. CDR3 DNA sequence: TGTGCCAGCAGTGTAGGGGACTACGCCAGGCGGGAGACCCAGTACTTC. Encoded protein: CASSVGDYARRETQYF.

In its sample, this clonotype was seen a few times. The rearrangement uses TRBV24-1 and TRBJ2-1; D uncertain. Germline V CDR1 and CDR2: KGHDR, SFDVKD. V was shortened by 5 bases and J by 5 bases, with 18 bases between the two germline ends. The CDR3 consists of 16 residues. This chain's CDR3 is CATSARGWYANNEQFF. The CDR3 nucleotides are TGTGCCACCAGTGCCCGTGGGTGGTACGCGAACAATGAGCAGTTCTTC.

This clonotype was observed at least ten times. The V call is TRBV20-1, the J call TRBJ2-3; possibly TRBD2 for D (6 bases). The germline V gene encodes CDR1 DFQATT and CDR2 SNEGSKA (reference sequence). The CDR3 runs to 15 residues. Trimming removed 0 bases from V and 2 bases from J, with 12 bases in between. DNA for the CDR3: TGCAGTGCTAGAGATAATAGCGGAGCCACAGATACGCAGTATTTT. Its translation: CSARDNSGATDTQYF.

In its sample, this clonotype was seen many times. This could be a read error, since a much larger clone is one nucleotide away. The V call is TRBV6-1, the J call TRBJ1-3; D is unclear. CDR3 size: 14 residues. Trimming removed 7 bases from V and 0 bases from J, with 10 bases in between. CDR1 is MNHNS, CDR2 SASEGT, per germline. CDR3 DNA sequence: TGTGCCAGCAATGGAAGGAACTCTGGAAACACCATATATTTT. This codes for CASNGRNSGNTIYF.

This clonotype has ten or more counts. The chain combines TRBV15 with TRBJ2-3; TRBD2 matches 8 bases. Germline CDR1 and CDR2: LNHNV and YYDKDF (reference sequence). The CDR3 length is 17 residues. V lost 4 bases to trimming and J lost 6 bases; unmatched junction nucleotides: 15. CDR3 protein: CATSTTLAAGVRDTQYF. Here the CDR3 DNA reads TGTGCCACCAGCACTACCCTGGCAGCGGGGGTGAGGGATACGCAGTATTTT.

This clonotype was observed a few times. The chain has TRBV7-9 and TRBJ2-7, with D possibly being TRBD1 (6 bases). V was pared by 5 bases and J by 3 bases, with 17 bases between. Germline values: CDR1 SEHNR, CDR2 FQNEAQ (reference sequence). This CDR3 contains 15 residues. CDR3 sequence: CASSHGGDGLYEQYF. In nucleotides, the CDR3 is TGTGCCAGCAGCCATGGGGGCGACGGGCTCTACGAGCAGTACTTC.

A remark on this clonotype: The junction differs from germline at one of its ends, possibly a read error. The genes are TRBV19 and TRBJ2-3; 8 bases are a match to TRBD1. The CDR3 totals 18 residues. Germline CDR1 is LNHDA and CDR2 is SQIVND (reference sequence). CDR3 bases: TGTACCAGTAGTGCCTGGACAGGGAAATACCCTAGCACAGATACGCAGTATTTT. It codes for CTSSAWTGKYPSTDTQYF.

The chain has TRBV20-1 and TRBJ1-3, with D unresolved. CDR1 and CDR2 (germline): DFQATT, SNEGSKA (reference sequence). The CDR3 totals 14 residues. Between the trimmed V and J ends, which lost 2 bases and 0 bases, there was a span of 8 bases. The CDR3 DNA reads as TGCAGTGCTAGACAGGCGAGCTCTGGAAACACCATATATTTT. It codes for CSARQASSGNTIYF.

This clonotype appeared many times. In DNA form, the CDR3 reads TGCAGCTTCCGAACTAGCGGGAGGTTTCAAGAGACCCAGTACTTC. Protein sequence: CSFRTSGRFQETQYF. The chain has TRBV29-1 and TRBJ2-5; 12 positions agree with TRBD2. The J segment lost 2 bases and the V segment lost 8 bases, leaving 9 bases of the junction unmatched. Germline lookup yields CDR1 SQVTM and CDR2 ANQGSEA. There are 15 residues in the CDR3.

The J gene is TRBJ2-2, the V gene TRBV5-1, with TRBD2 as a possible D gene (6 bases). Germline assignment: CDR1 SGHRS and CDR2 YFSETQ. The CDR3 sequence is 14 residues long. Trimming took 7 bases from V and 4 from J, leaving 14 bases between them. Here the CDR3 DNA reads TGCGCCAGCCGCCAGGGACTCGGCACCGGGGAGCTGTTTTTT. Residues: CASRQGLGTGELFF.

This clonotype occurred many times. The gene calls are TRBV6-1 and TRBJ1-2; 8 bases line up with TRBD1. Looked up from germline, CDR1 is MNHNS and CDR2 is SASEGT. This CDR3 region has 14 residues. V was pared by 5 bases and J by 1 base, with 3 bases of the junction left unmatched. The CDR3 nucleotides are TGTGCCAGCAGTCCACAGGGGGTTAACTATGGCTACACCTTC. Its translation is CASSPQGVNYGYTF.

This chain uses TRBV24-1 with TRBJ1-6; 10 positions agree with TRBD1. V trimming: 2 bases; J trimming: 9 bases; junction bases outside the gene matches: 6. Germline V gene lookup returns CDR1 KGHDR and CDR2 SFDVKD. The CDR3 sequence is 16 residues long. In nucleotides, the CDR3 is TGTGCCACCAGTGATTCCGGGACAGGGGCAGGTTCACCCCTCCACTTT. As protein: CATSDSGTGAGSPLHF.

The chain has TRBV10-3 and TRBJ2-7, with 8 bases identical to TRBD1. The V gene end was trimmed by 8 bases and the J gene end by 2 bases; junction bases not matched to a gene: 5. The CDR3 consists of 13 residues. The V gene's germline CDR1 is ENHRY and CDR2 SYGVKD. CDR3 region: CAIRDRGTYEQYF. The CDR3 nucleotides read TGTGCCATCCGAGACAGGGGAACCTACGAGCAGTACTTC.

This clonotype has at least ten counts. This chain joins TRBV5-1 and TRBJ1-1; D remains unclear. V was pared by 5 bases and J by 0 bases, with 8 bases between. The CDR3 runs to 13 residues. In germline, CDR1 is SGHRS, CDR2 YFSETQ. The CDR3 DNA follows: TGCGCCAGCAGGCAAACCCTGAACACTGAAGCTTTCTTT. Amino acid sequence: CASRQTLNTEAFF.

This clonotype was seen a handful of times. This rearrangement joins TRBV10-3 to TRBJ2-5; TRBD2 might be the D (6 bases). The CDR3 is 13 amino acids. Trimming shortened V by 6 bases and J by 2 bases, and 10 bases separated the two germline ends. In germline, CDR1 is ENHRY, CDR2 SYGVKD. The DNA for the CDR3 is TGTGCCATCAGACTGACTAGTCAAGAGACCCAGTACTTC. It specifies CAIRLTSQETQYF.

In its sample, this clonotype was seen a few times. V usage is TRBV2 and J usage is TRBJ1-2; D gene uncertain. The V end was cut by 3 bases, the J end by 4 bases, with 9 bases between. Germline V lookup: CDR1 SNHLY, CDR2 FYNNEI. The CDR3 totals 13 residues. The CDR3 DNA reads TGTGCCAGCAGTGATCGAGGGCGCTATGGCTACACCTTC. Translation: CASSDRGRYGYTF.

This clonotype was seen only once. For the CDR3, the DNA is TGCGCCAGCAGCGGGGGGGGTAGCGGACTCTCCTCCTACAATGAGCAGTTCTTC. It yields the protein CASSGGGSGLSSYNEQFF. The chain uses TRBV10-1 and TRBJ2-1; TRBD2 agrees at 8 bases. After removal of 6 bases from V and 0 bases from J, the junction contained 13 bases not matched to a gene. The CDR3 loop spans 18 amino acids. The germline gives CDR1 WNHNN, CDR2 SYGVQD (reference sequence).

A few counts support this clonotype. The chain joins TRBV18 to TRBJ2-7, with TRBD2 identical over 14 bases. The CDR3 covers 16 residues. Trimming removed 3 bases from V and 4 bases from J; junction bases left unmatched: 5. In germline, CDR1 is KGHSH, CDR2 LQKENI. CDR3: CASSPVGLAGGYEQYF. CDR3 in DNA: TGTGCCAGCTCACCCGTCGGACTAGCGGGAGGATACGAGCAGTACTTC.

The CDR3 region has the DNA TGCAGCGTTGTCGGTCTGGCGGCTGAAGCTTTCTTT. It encodes CSVVGLAAEAFF. The chain couples TRBV29-1 to TRBJ1-1; D uncertain. The CDR3 sequence is 12 residues long. V was trimmed by 4 bases and J by 6 bases, leaving 12 bases between them. Germline values: CDR1 SQVTM, CDR2 ANQGSEA.